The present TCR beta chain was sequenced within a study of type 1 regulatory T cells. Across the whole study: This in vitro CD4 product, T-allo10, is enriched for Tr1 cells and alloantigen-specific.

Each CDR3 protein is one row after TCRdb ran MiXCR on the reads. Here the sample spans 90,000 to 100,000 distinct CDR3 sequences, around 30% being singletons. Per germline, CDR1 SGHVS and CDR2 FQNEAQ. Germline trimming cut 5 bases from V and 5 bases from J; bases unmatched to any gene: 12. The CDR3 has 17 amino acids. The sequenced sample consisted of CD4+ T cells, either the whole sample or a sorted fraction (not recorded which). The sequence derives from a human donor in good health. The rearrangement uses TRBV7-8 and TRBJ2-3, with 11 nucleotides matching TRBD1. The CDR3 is CASSPRRDRGIRDTQYF. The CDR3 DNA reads TGTGCCAGCAGCCCAAGACGGGACAGGGGGATTCGAGATACGCAGTATTTT.